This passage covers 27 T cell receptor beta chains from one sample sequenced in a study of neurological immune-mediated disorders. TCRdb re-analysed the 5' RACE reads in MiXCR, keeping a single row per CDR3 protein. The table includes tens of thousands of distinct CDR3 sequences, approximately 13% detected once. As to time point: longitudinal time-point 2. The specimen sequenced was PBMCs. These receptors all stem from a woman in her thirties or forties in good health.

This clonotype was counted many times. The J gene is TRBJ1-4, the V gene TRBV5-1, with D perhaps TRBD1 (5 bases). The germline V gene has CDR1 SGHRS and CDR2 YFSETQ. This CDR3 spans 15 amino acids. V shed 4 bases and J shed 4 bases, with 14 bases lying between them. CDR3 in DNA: TGCGCCAGCAGCCCATCCGGGACTGATAATGAAAAACTGTTTTTT. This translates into CASSPSGTDNEKLFF.

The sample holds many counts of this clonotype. The CDR3 reads CSVETPGATQYF. In DNA form, the CDR3 reads TGCAGCGTTGAAACGCCCGGGGCGACCCAGTACTTC. The V gene is TRBV29-1, the J gene TRBJ2-5; D possibly matches TRBD1 or TRBD2 (5 bases each). V lost 2 bases to trimming and J lost 7 bases, with 11 bases between them. Per germline, CDR1 SQVTM and CDR2 ANQGSEA. The CDR3 is made up of 12 amino acids.

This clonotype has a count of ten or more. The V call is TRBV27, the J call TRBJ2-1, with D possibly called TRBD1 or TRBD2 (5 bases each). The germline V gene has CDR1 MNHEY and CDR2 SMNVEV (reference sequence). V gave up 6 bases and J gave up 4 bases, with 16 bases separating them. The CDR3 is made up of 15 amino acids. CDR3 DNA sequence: TGTGCCAGCAGGTGGTCGGTAGGGGAGTACAATGAGCAGTTCTTC. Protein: CASRWSVGEYNEQFF.

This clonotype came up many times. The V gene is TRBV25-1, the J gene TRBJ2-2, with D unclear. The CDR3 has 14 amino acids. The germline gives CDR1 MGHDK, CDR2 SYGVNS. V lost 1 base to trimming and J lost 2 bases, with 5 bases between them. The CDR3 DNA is TGTGCCAGCAGTGAATTGGGCAACACCGGGGAGCTGTTTTTT. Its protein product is CASSELGNTGELFF.

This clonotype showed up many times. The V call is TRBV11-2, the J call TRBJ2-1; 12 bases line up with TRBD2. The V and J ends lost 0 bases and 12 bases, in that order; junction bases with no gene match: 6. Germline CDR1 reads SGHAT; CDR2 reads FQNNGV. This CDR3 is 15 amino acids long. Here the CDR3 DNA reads TGTGCCAGCAGCTTAGAGCCTAGCGGGGGGGCCAGGCAGTTCTTC. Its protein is CASSLEPSGGARQFF.

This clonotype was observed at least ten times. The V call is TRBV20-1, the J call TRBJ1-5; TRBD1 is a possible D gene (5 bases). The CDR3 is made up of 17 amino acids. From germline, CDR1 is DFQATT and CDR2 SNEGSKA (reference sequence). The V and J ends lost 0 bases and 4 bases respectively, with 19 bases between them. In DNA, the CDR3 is TGCAGTGCTAGAGATATAAGTGGGGTTACAGGAAATCAGCCCCAGCATTTT. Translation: CSARDISGVTGNQPQHF.

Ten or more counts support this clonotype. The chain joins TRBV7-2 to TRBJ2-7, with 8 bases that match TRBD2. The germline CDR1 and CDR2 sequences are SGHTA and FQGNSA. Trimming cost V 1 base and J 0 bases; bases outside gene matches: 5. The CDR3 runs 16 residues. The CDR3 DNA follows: TGTGCCAGCAGCTTAGTGGGCGGGAGGAGCTCCTACGAGCAGTACTTC. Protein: CASSLVGGRSSYEQYF. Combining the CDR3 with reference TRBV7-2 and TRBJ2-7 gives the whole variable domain GAGVSQSPSNKVTEKGKDVELRCDPISGHTALYWYRQSLGQGLEFLIYFQGNSAPDKSGLPSDRFSAERTGGSVSTLTIQRTQQEDSAVYLCASSLVGGRSSYEQYFGPGTRLTVT.

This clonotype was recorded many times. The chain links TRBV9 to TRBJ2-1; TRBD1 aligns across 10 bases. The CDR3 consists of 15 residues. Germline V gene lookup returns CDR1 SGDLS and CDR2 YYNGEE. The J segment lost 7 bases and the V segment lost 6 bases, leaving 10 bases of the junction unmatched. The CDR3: CASTIGGTGVNEQFF. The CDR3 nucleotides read TGTGCCAGCACCATAGGGGGGACAGGGGTTAATGAGCAGTTCTTC.

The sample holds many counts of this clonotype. The CDR3: CASSSDTLSTDTQYF. DNA for the CDR3: TGCGCCAGCAGTTCGGACACACTAAGCACAGATACGCAGTATTTT. V usage is TRBV5-1 and J usage is TRBJ2-3; tentatively, D is TRBD1 (5 bases). Trimming removed 5 bases from V and 0 bases from J, with 13 bases in between. Germline V gene data show CDR1 as SGHRS and CDR2 as YFSETQ. There are 15 residues in the CDR3.

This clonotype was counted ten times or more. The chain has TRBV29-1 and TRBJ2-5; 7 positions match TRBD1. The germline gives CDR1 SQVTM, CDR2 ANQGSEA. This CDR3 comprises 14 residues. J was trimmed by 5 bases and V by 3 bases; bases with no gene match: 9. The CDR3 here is CSVERSRGLETQYF. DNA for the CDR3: TGCAGCGTTGAGCGCAGCAGGGGGTTGGAGACCCAGTACTTC.

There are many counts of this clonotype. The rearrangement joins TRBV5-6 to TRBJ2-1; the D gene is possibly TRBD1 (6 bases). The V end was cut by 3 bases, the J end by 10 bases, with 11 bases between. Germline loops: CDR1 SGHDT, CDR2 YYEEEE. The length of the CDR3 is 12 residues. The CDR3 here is CASSYRTDEQFF. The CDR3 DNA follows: TGTGCCAGCAGCTACCGGACAGACGAGCAGTTCTTC.

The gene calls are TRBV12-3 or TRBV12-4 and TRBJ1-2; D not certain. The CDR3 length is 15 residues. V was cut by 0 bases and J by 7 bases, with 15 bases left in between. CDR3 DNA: TGTGCCAGCAGTTTAGCGGGAAGACCCGAGGGTGGCTACACCTTC. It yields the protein CASSLAGRPEGGYTF.

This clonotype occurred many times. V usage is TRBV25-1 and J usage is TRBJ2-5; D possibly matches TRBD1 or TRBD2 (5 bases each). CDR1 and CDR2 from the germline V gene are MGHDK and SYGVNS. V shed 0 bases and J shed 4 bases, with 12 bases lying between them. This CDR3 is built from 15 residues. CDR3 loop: CASSEYMGDAETQYF. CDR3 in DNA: TGTGCCAGCAGTGAATATATGGGGGACGCAGAGACCCAGTACTTC. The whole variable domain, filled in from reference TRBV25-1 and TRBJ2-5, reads EADIYQTPRYLVIGTGKKITLECSQTMGHDKMYWYQQDPGMELHLIHYSYGVNSTEKGDLSSESTVSRIRTEHFPLTLESARPSHTSQYLCASSEYMGDAETQYFGPGTRLLVL.

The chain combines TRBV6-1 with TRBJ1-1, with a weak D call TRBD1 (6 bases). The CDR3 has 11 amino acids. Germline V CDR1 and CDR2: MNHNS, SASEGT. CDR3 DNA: TGTGCGGCGGGGGCCTTCACTGAAGCTTTCTTT. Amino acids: CAAGAFTEAFF.

CDR3 amino acids: CASDSFLQGSYEQYF. The CDR3 DNA follows: TGTGCCAGCGACTCCTTCTTACAGGGTAGTTACGAGCAGTACTTC. The V and J genes are TRBV7-9 and TRBJ2-7, with a weak D call TRBD1 (6 bases). This CDR3 region has 15 residues. Trimming shortened V by 8 bases and J by 4 bases, and 21 bases separated the two germline ends. Germline-derived CDR1 and CDR2 are SEHNR and FQNEAQ (reference sequence).

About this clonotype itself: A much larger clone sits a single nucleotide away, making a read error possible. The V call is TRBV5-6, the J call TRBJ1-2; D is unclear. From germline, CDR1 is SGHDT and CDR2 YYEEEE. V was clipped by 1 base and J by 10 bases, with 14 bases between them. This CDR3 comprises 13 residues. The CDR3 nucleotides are TGTGCCAGCAGCTTGTTAGGTCGCGATGTCTACACCTTC. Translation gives CASSLLGRDVYTF.

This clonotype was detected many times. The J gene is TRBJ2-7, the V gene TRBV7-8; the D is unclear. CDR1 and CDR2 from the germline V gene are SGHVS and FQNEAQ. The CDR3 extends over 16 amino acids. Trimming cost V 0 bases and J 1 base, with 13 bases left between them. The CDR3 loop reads CASSLAPGAGSYEQYF. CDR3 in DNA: TGTGCCAGCAGCTTAGCCCCCGGAGCCGGTTCCTACGAGCAGTACTTC.

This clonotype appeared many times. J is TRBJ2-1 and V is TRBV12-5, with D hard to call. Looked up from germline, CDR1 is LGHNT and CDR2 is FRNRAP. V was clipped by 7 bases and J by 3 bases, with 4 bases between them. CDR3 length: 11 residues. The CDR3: CASVLYNEQFF. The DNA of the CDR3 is TGTGCTAGTGTCCTCTACAATGAGCAGTTCTTC.

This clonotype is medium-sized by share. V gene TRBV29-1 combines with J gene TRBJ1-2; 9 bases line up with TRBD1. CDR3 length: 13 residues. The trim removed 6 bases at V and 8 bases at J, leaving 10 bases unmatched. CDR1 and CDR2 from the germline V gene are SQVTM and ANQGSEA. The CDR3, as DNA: TGCAGCGTGCTACCGGGACAGGGTTGGGGCTACACCTTC. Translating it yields CSVLPGQGWGYTF.

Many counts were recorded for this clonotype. CDR3 amino acids: CASGFSGVVEQYF. For the CDR3, the DNA is TGTGCCAGTGGGTTTAGCGGGGTTGTCGAGCAGTACTTC. V and J are TRBV19 and TRBJ2-7; 8 positions match TRBD2. CDR3 size: 13 residues. Unmatched junction bases numbered 9, after V lost 8 bases and J lost 6 bases. Per germline, CDR1 LNHDA and CDR2 SQIVND (reference sequence).

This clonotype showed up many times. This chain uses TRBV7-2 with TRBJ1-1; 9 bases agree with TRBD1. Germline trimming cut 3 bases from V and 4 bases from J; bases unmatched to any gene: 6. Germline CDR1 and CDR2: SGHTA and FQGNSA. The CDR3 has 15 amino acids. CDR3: CASSLAGTGRTEAFF. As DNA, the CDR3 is TGTGCCAGCAGCTTGGCGGGGACAGGGCGCACTGAAGCTTTCTTT.

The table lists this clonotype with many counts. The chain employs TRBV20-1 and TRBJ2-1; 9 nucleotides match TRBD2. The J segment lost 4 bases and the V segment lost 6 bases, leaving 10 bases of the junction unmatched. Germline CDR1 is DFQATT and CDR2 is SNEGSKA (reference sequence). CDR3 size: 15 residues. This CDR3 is CSAAKREVVYNEQFF. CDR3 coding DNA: TGCAGTGCGGCTAAGCGGGAGGTCGTATACAATGAGCAGTTCTTC.

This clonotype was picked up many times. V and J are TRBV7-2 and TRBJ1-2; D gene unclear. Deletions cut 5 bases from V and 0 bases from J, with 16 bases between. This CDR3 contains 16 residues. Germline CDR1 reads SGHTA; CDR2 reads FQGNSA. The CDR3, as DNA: TGTGCCAGCAGCCCCGAAGGGCCCCGGGCTAACTATGGCTACACCTTC. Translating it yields CASSPEGPRANYGYTF.

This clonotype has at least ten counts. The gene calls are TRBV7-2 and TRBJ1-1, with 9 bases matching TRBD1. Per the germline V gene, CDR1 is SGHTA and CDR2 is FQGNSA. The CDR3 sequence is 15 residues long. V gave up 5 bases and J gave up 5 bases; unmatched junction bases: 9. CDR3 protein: CASSDTGTGSTEAFF. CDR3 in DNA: TGTGCCAGCAGCGACACCGGGACAGGGAGTACTGAAGCTTTCTTT.

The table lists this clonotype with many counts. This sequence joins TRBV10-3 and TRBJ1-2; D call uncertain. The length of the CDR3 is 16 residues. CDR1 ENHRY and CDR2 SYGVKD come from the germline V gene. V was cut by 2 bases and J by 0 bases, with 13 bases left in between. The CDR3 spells CAISEGVSPANYGYTF. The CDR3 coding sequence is TGTGCCATCAGTGAGGGGGTCTCCCCAGCTAACTATGGCTACACCTTC.

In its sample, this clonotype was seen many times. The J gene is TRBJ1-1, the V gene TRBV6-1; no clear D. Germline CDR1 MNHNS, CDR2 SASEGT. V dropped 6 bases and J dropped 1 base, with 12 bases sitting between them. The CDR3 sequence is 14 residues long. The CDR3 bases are TGTGCCAGCAGGGTAGGGAACCCGAACACTGAAGCTTTCTTT. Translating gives CASRVGNPNTEAFF.

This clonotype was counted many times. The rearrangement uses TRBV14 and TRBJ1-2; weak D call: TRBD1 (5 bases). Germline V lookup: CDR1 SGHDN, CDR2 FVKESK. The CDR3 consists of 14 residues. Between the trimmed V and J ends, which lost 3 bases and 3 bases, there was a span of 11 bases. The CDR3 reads CASSQGLGYYGYTF. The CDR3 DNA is TGTGCCAGCAGCCAGGGGCTGGGGTACTATGGCTACACCTTC.